The T cell receptor beta chain described here comes from a study of T cells after yellow fever vaccination. This clonotype has more than one count but fewer than ten. MiXCR, run by TCRdb on the 5' RACE reads, gives a single entry per CDR3 protein. Here the sample spans a few hundred thousand distinct CDR3 sequences, under 25% being singletons. The CDR3 sequence is 13 residues long. The germline gives CDR1 DFQATT, CDR2 SNEGSKA (reference sequence). Unmatched junction bases numbered 5, after V lost 3 bases and J lost 3 bases. The sample consisted of PBMCs, taken 15 days after the yellow fever booster vaccination. V and J are TRBV20-1 and TRBJ2-7; 7 bases line up with TRBD1. This sequence originates from a man aged 30 to 45 who received the YFV17D yellow fever vaccine. This CDR3 reads CSARSGQVYEQYF. The CDR3 DNA follows: TGCAGTGCTAGGAGTGGACAGGTCTACGAGCAGTACTTC.